Listed below are T cell receptor beta chains from one sample, sequenced in a study of identical twins. Each CDR3 protein is one row after TCRdb ran MiXCR on the 5' RACE reads. The data show 550,000 to 800,000 distinct CDR3 sequences, about 7.1% seen once. The same specimen was also included in a second study, on yellow fever vaccine responses in identical twins.

Source material: PBMCs. These receptors were taken from a woman aged 18-29 years in good health. The CDR3 runs from the conserved cysteine through the conserved F or W. The D gene is left open where the match is weak. Where a row states a size, it is once, few, many or the class of an expanded clone; other rows omit it.

TRBV7-2,few,NA,TRBJ1-1,TGTGCCAGCAGCCCCAACCGCGTAGCGAACACTGAAGCTTTCTTT,CASSPNRVANTEAFF
TRBV15,few,TRBD1,TRBJ1-2,TGTGCCACCAGCAGGGGGACAGATTATGGCTACACCTTC,CATSRGTDYGYTF
TRBV24-1,many,TRBD2,TRBJ2-1,TGTGCCACCAGTGATTCCGACCCCGGGACTAGCGGGACCTACAATGAGCAGTTCTTC,CATSDSDPGTSGTYNEQFF
TRBV11-3,many,TRBD2,TRBJ2-1,TGTGCCAGCAGCACAGGACTAGCCGTAGAGAATGAGCAGTTCTTC,CASSTGLAVENEQFF
TRBV6-6,many,NA,TRBJ1-1,TGTGCCAGCAAGGGCCCGAACACTGAAGCTTTCTTT,CASKGPNTEAFF
TRBV7-9,few,NA,TRBJ1-1,TGTGCCAGCAGCGATTGGGGGACTGAAGCTTTCTTT,CASSDWGTEAFF
TRBV6-4,NA,NA,TRBJ1-2,TGTGCCAGCAGTCCCTTTGGGGGCACGTTCACTGGCTACACCTTC,CASSPFGGTFTGYTF
TRBV7-8,NA,NA,TRBJ2-3,TGTGCCAGCAGCTTAGCTTACACTAGCACAGATACGCAGTATTTT,CASSLAYTSTDTQYF
TRBV7-8,NA,TRBD1,TRBJ2-2,TGTGCCAGCAGCAACTCCGGGACAGGGACCACCGGGGAGCTGTTTTTT,CASSNSGTGTTGELFF
TRBV13,few,TRBD1,TRBJ1-2,TGTGCCAGCAGCTTAACAAGACAGGGGTTAGATGGCTACACCTTC,CASSLTRQGLDGYTF
TRBV7-6,NA,TRBD2,TRBJ2-3,TGTGCCAGCAGCTTAATTCTGTCGCGGGAGTGGGCAGATACGCAGTATTTT,CASSLILSREWADTQYF
TRBV6-1,few,TRBD2,TRBJ2-5,TGTGCCAGCAGTGAAGGGAGCGGGGGGGCGGAGACCCAGTACTTC,CASSEGSGGAETQYF
TRBV14,NA,NA,TRBJ2-2,TGTGCCAGCAGCTCCCGGGACTTCCACACCGGGGAGCTGTTTTTT,CASSSRDFHTGELFF
TRBV10-3,many,TRBD1,TRBJ1-5,TGTGCCATCAGGTCCGGGACAGGGGATCAGCCCCAGCATTTT,CAIRSGTGDQPQHF
TRBV24-1,many,TRBD2,TRBJ2-1,TGTGCCACCAGTGAAAAGGGACTAGCGGGCCGTGAGCAGTTCTTC,CATSEKGLAGREQFF
TRBV5-1,many,TRBD1,TRBJ1-2,TGCGCCAGCAGCTCCGGACAGGTCTATGGCTACACCTTC,CASSSGQVYGYTF
TRBV7-2,many,TRBD1,TRBJ2-5,TGTGCCAGCAGCTTGATGACAGGGGTAGAGACCCAGTACTTC,CASSLMTGVETQYF
TRBV6-1,NA,TRBD1,TRBJ1-2,TGTGCCAGCAGCCTTACCCTCGACAGGGTTGGAGACTATGGCTACACCTTC,CASSLTLDRVGDYGYTF
TRBV20-1,many,NA,TRBJ2-3,TGCAGTGCTAGCCGGGGGGCCTTCCCCGATACGCAGTATTTT,CSASRGAFPDTQYF
TRBV12-3/TRBV12-4,many,TRBD1,TRBJ1-4,TGTGCCAGCAGTCCTTCGGGACAGCCTTATGAAAAACTGTTTTTT,CASSPSGQPYEKLFF
TRBV6-1,NA,NA,TRBJ1-1,TGTGCCAGCAGCCCCCTGGCTATCAGCGCTGAAGCTTTCTTT,CASSPLAISAEAFF
TRBV15,few,NA,TRBJ1-1,TGTGCCACCGCTTTAGGGGTAAAGGACAAGAACACTGAAGCTTTCTTT,CATALGVKDKNTEAFF
TRBV29-1,few,TRBD1,TRBJ1-5,TGCAGCGTTGAAGAAGGACAGGGCCAGCATTTT,CSVEEGQGQHF
TRBV4-1,NA,NA,TRBJ1-1,TGCGCCAGCAGCCAAACCGGGACTCGGGACACTGAAGCTTTCTTT,CASSQTGTRDTEAFF
TRBV20-1,many,TRBD2,TRBJ2-3,TGCAGTGCTAGGATGGTAGCGGGGGCCACAGATACGCAGTATTTT,CSARMVAGATDTQYF
TRBV25-1,many,NA,TRBJ2-1,TGTGCCAGCAGTGCAGTGGGGCAGAATCTCTACAATGAGCAGTTCTTC,CASSAVGQNLYNEQFF
TRBV5-5,NA,NA,TRBJ2-3,TGTGCCAGCAGCTTTGGAGGTACGCAGTATTTT,CASSFGGTQYF
TRBV4-2,many,NA,TRBJ2-2,TGTGCCAGCAGCCCTAATGTCTGGGGAAAAGGGCCCGAACCCGGGGAGCTGTTTTTT,CASSPNVWGKGPEPGELFF
TRBV5-1,few,NA,TRBJ2-5,TGCGCCAGCGCAGATCACCAAGAGACCCAGTACTTC,CASADHQETQYF
TRBV10-3,many,NA,TRBJ2-1,TGTGCCATCAGTGAGTCGTTACAGGCCAATGAGCAGTTCTTC,CAISESLQANEQFF
TRBV5-5,NA,NA,TRBJ1-1,TGTGCCAGCAGCTCGAAAGGGGTGAACACTGAAGCTTTCTTT,CASSSKGVNTEAFF
TRBV5-5,many,TRBD1,TRBJ1-2,TGTGCCAGCAGCTCGGGACAGGGAGCTAACTATGGCTACACCTTC,CASSSGQGANYGYTF
TRBV12-3/TRBV12-4,few,NA,TRBJ2-5,TGTGCCAGCAGTTTAGGCAGGGGTTTGCGAGAGACCCAGTACTTC,CASSLGRGLRETQYF
TRBV12-3/TRBV12-4,NA,TRBD2,TRBJ2-3,TGTGCCAGCAGTTTGATGCGGGGGGTTACAGATACGCAGTATTTT,CASSLMRGVTDTQYF
TRBV4-1,many,TRBD2,TRBJ2-3,TGCGCCAGCAGCCAAGATCCCCTACTAGCGGGATCTAGCACAGATACGCAGTATTTT,CASSQDPLLAGSSTDTQYF
TRBV6-1,NA,TRBD1,TRBJ2-5,TGTGCCAGCAGAGGACAGGGAGAGACCCAGTACTTC,CASRGQGETQYF
TRBV27,many,NA,TRBJ2-1,TGTGCCAGCAGTCCCATAGGGGATGAGCAGTTCTTC,CASSPIGDEQFF
TRBV5-1,few,TRBD2,TRBJ2-1,TGCGCCAGCAGCATACTCGGGGGGGCCTCGAATGAGCAGTTCTTC,CASSILGGASNEQFF
TRBV28,few,NA,TRBJ1-5,TGTGCCAGCAGAGACGTAGGAAGCAATCAGCCCCAGCATTTT,CASRDVGSNQPQHF
TRBV12-3/TRBV12-4,few,TRBD1,TRBJ2-7,TGTGCCAGCAGGGGACAGGGTATAGACGAGCAGTACTTC,CASRGQGIDEQYF
TRBV18,many,NA,TRBJ2-7,TGTGCCAGCTCACCCCCAGGGCTCTACGAGCAGTACTTC,CASSPPGLYEQYF
TRBV6-1,few,NA,TRBJ1-5,TGTGCCATCGGACAGAACAATCAGCCCCAGCATTTT,CAIGQNNQPQHF
TRBV6-1,few,TRBD2,TRBJ2-3,TGTGCCAGCAGACTTGGGGGGGTCACAGATACGCAGTATTTT,CASRLGGVTDTQYF
TRBV7-9,NA,TRBD1,TRBJ2-7,TGTGCCAGCAGCTTCTCGGACAGGGCTTACGAGCAGTACTTC,CASSFSDRAYEQYF
TRBV20-1,many,TRBD2,TRBJ2-1,TGCAGTGCTAGGCGGGAGGGCCGCGGTAATGAGCAGTTCTTC,CSARREGRGNEQFF
TRBV9,NA,TRBD2,TRBJ2-1,TGTGCCAGCAGCGTAGGGACTAGCGGGAGGATTGGTGAGCAGTTCTTC,CASSVGTSGRIGEQFF
TRBV27,NA,NA,TRBJ2-1,TGTGCCAGCAGTTTACGGGAATCGTTCCATGAGCAGTTCTTC,CASSLRESFHEQFF
TRBV28,NA,NA,TRBJ1-1,TGTGCCAGCACCCTTGACTGGAACACTGAAGCTTTCTTT,CASTLDWNTEAFF
TRBV6-5,NA,NA,TRBJ1-4,TGTGCCAGCAGTTACGGACCTAATGAAAAACTGTTTTTT,CASSYGPNEKLFF
TRBV2,few,NA,TRBJ1-1,TGTGCCAGCAGTGAAGCGCTTCGGGTTGGCACTGAAGCTTTCTTT,CASSEALRVGTEAFF
TRBV7-3,few,TRBD2,TRBJ2-7,TGTGCCAGCAGGGATAGCGGGAGTCGCGAGCAGTACTTC,CASRDSGSREQYF
TRBV29-1,many,TRBD1,TRBJ1-2,TGCAGCGCTGGACAGGCTCGAGGCTACACCTTC,CSAGQARGYTF
TRBV6-1,NA,TRBD2,TRBJ2-3,TGTGCCAGCAGTGAATACAGCGGGAGCCCTACAGATACGCAGTATTTT,CASSEYSGSPTDTQYF
TRBV28,NA,TRBD2,TRBJ2-3,TGTGCCAGCAGCCCGGGACTAGCGGGAGTGGGTACGCAGTATTTT,CASSPGLAGVGTQYF
TRBV5-1,many,TRBD2,TRBJ2-4,TGCGCCAGCAGCTCGGGCGGGGGAAGTGACAAAAACATTCAGTACTTC,CASSSGGGSDKNIQYF
TRBV4-1,NA,NA,TRBJ2-2,TGCGCCAGCAGCCAAGATCCCCGAACTTGGAACACCGGGGAGCTGTTTTTT,CASSQDPRTWNTGELFF
TRBV10-3,NA,NA,TRBJ2-1,TGTGCCATCAGTGAGTCGCTGGGGGCTTACAATGAGCAGTTCTTC,CAISESLGAYNEQFF
TRBV19,few,NA,TRBJ2-1,TGTGCCAGTAGACCGGGGAAGCCCCTCTACAATGAGCAGTTCTTC,CASRPGKPLYNEQFF
TRBV6-1,many,TRBD2,TRBJ2-7,TGTGCCAGCAGAAACGGGGGGGCGCGAAACGAGCAGTACTTC,CASRNGGARNEQYF